The entry below gives a single T cell receptor (beta chain) sequence along with its context. Trimming left V 1 base short and J 7 bases short, with 11 bases between. The CDR3 sequence is 14 residues long. Germline V lookup: CDR1 LGHNA, CDR2 YSLEER. The data were obtained in a study of blood T cell repertoires in COVID-19. Background on the study: Sources were T cells, B-cell-depleted T cells, or PBMCs; the material itself was cDNA or gDNA.

The data were produced by immunoSEQ multiplex PCR, yet TCRdb's version contains in-frame clones alone and is incomplete. The sample contains about half a million clones, over 75% of which appear only once. The gene calls are TRBV4-3 and TRBJ1-5; no firm D call. The sample comprised peripheral blood. The clonotype was recovered from a human donor in a cohort sampled during active COVID-19. DNA for the CDR3: TGCGCCAGCAGCCAAGTTCTGGGAGAACAGCCCCAGCATTTT. Amino acid sequence: CASSQVLGEQPQHF.